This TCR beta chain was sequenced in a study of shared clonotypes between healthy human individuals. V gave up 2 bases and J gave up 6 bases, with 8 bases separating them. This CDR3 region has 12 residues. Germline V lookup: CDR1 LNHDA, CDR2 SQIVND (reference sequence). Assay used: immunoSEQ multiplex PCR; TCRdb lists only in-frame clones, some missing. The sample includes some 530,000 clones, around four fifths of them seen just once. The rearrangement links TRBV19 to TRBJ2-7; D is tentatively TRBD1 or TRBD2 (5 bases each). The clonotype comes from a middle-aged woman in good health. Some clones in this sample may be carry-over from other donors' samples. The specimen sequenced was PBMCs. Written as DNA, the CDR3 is TGTGCCAGTAGTATAAGAGGGACCGAGCAGTACTTC. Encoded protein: CASSIRGTEQYF.